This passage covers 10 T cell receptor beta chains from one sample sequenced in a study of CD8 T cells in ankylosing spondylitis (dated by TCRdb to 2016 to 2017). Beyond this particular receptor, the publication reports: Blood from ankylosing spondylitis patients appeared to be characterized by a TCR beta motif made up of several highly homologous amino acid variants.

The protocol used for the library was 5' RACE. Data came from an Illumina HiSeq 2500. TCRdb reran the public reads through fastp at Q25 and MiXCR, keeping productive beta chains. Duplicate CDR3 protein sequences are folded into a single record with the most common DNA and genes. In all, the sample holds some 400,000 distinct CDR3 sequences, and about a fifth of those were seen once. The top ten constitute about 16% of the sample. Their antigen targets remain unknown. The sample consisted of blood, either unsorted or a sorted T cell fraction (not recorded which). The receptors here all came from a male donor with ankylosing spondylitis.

CDR3 coding DNA: TGTGCCAGCATGCCGCGTCTTTCTGGGGCCAACGTCCTGACTTTC. Translating it yields CASMPRLSGANVLTF. This chain joins TRBV6-1 and TRBJ2-6; D not certain. The CDR3 has 15 amino acids. V was shortened by 7 bases and J by 1 base, with 11 bases between the two germline ends. CDR1 and CDR2 (germline): MNHNS, SASEGT.

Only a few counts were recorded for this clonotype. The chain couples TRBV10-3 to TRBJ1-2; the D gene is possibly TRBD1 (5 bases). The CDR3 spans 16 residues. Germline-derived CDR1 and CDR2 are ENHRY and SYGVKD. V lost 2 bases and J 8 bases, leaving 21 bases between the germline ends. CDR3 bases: TGTGCCATCAGTGAGAGCGGGACCCTCCCTCGTGAAGGCTACACCTTC. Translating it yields CAISESGTLPREGYTF.

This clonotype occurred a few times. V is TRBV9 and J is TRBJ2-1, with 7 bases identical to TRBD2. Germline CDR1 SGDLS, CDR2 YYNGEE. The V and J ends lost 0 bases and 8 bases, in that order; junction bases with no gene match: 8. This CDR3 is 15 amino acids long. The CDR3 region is CASSVGGTKAHEQFF. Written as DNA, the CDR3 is TGTGCCAGCAGCGTAGGTGGGACTAAGGCCCATGAGCAGTTCTTC.

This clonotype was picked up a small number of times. CDR3: CSVGLTVNQPQHF. In DNA, the CDR3 is TGCAGCGTTGGTCTGACAGTCAATCAGCCCCAGCATTTT. This sequence joins TRBV29-1 and TRBJ1-5, with D maybe TRBD1 (5 bases). From germline, CDR1 is SQVTM and CDR2 ANQGSEA. V dropped 4 bases and J dropped 3 bases, with 10 bases sitting between them. The CDR3 spans 13 residues. The full variable domain, in which reference TRBV29-1 and TRBJ1-5 provide the parts outside the CDR3, is SAVISQKPSRDICQRGTSLTIQCQVDSQVTMMFWYRQQPGQSLTLIATANQGSEATYESGFVIDKFPISRPNLTFSTLTVSNMSPEDSSIYLCSVGLTVNQPQHFGDGTRLSIL.

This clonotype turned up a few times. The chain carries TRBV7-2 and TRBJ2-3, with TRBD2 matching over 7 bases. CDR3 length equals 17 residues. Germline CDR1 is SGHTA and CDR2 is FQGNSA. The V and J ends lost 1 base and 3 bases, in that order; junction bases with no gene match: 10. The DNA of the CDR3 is TGTGCCAGCAGCTTAGGAGGTGGCGGGAGTGGTACAGATACGCAGTATTTT. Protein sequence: CASSLGGGGSGTDTQYF.

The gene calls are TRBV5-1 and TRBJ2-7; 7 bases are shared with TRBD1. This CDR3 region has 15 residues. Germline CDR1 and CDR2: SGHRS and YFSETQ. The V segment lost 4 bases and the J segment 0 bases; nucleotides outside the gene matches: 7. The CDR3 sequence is CASSLRQGYSYEQYF. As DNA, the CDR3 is TGCGCCAGCAGCCTAAGACAGGGCTACTCCTACGAGCAGTACTTC.

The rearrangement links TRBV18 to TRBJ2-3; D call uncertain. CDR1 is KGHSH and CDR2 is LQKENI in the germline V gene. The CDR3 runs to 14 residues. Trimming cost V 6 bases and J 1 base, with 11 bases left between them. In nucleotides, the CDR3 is TGTGCCAGCTCGTGGAAGATCCGCACAGATACGCAGTATTTT. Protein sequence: CASSWKIRTDTQYF.

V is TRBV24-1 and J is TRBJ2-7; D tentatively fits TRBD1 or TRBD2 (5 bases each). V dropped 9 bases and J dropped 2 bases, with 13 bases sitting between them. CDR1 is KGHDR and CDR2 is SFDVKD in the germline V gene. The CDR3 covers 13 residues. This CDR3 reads CATPQRGPYEQYF. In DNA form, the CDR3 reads TGTGCCACCCCTCAGAGGGGCCCCTACGAGCAGTACTTC.

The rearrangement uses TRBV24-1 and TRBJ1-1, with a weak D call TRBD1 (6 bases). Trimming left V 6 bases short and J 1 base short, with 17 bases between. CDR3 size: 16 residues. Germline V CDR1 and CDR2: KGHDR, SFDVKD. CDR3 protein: CATSWGDDRTNTEAFF. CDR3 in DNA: TGTGCCACCAGTTGGGGTGATGACAGGACGAACACTGAAGCTTTCTTT.

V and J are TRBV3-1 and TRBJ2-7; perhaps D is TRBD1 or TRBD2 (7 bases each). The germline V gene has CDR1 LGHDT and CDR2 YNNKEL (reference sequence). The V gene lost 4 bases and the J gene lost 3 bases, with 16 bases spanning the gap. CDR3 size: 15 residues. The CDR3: CASSPGGQRFYEQYF. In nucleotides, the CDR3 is TGTGCCAGCAGCCCGGGGGGACAGAGATTCTACGAGCAGTACTTC.